This TCR beta chain derives from a study of T cell responses to AZD1222 COVID-19 vaccine. This table comes from immunoSEQ multiplex PCR, and its TCRdb copy is limited to in-frame clones, with some not included. The sample lists roughly 98,000 clones; about 88% were seen once. The CDR3 consists of 13 residues. Between the trimmed V and J ends, which lost 4 bases and 7 bases, there was a span of 10 bases. Germline V gene data show CDR1 as SEHNR and CDR2 as FQNEAQ (reference sequence). The source material was peripheral blood, sampled 28 days after the second AZD1222 dose. The clonotype originates from an adult who received the AZD1222 COVID-19 vaccine. The rearrangement uses TRBV7-9 and TRBJ2-2; D is possibly TRBD1 (6 bases). In DNA form, the CDR3 reads TGTGCCAGCAGCTCAAACAGGGTCGGGGAGCTGTTTTTT. Translating it yields CASSSNRVGELFF.